This T cell receptor (beta chain) was documented in a study of radiotherapy plus CTLA-4 blockade in lung cancer. As for the study in general: Objective responses were documented in around 19% of patients, with disease control in 31%. General study points: Blood-borne expansion of tumor-derived TCR clones followed radiotherapy plus ipilimumab.

This clone was counted a single time. Its specificity is not known. With ipilimumab providing CTLA-4 blockade, focal radiation was administered to patients who had chemo-refractory metastatic non-small-cell lung cancer. Germline-derived CDR1 and CDR2 are SGHTA and FQGNSA. Between the trimmed V and J ends, which lost 7 bases and 0 bases, there was a span of 13 bases. CDR3 length: 15 residues. Profiled with immunoSEQ multiplex PCR; TCRdb holds only in-frame clones, not every one. Here the sample spans about 110,000 clones, roughly 84% being singletons. The chain links TRBV7-2 to TRBJ2-1; D ambiguous. This clonotype originated in a human donor with non-small cell lung cancer that progressed on radiotherapy plus ipilimumab. Some clones in this sample may be carry-over from other donors' samples. This sample comprised peripheral blood, obtained from a patient treated with radiotherapy plus ipilimumab. Here the CDR3 DNA reads TGTGCCAGCACCCCTGATCGGAGCTCCTACAATGAGCAGTTCTTC. Protein: CASTPDRSSYNEQFF.